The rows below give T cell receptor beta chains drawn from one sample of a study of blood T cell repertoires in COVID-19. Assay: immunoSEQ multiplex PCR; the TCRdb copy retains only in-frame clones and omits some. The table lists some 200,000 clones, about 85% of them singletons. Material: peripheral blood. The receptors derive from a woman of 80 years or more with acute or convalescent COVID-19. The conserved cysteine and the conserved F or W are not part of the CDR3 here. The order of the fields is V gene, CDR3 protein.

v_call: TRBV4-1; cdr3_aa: ASSQSGGVTGELF
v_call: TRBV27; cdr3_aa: ASSLAGSTDTQY
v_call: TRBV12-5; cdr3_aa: ASGLATGPAGVPGNTIY
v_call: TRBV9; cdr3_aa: ASSVAVGSGNTIY
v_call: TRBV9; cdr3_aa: ASSVGPGSGNGYT
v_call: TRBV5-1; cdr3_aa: ASSLSGSLENTEAF
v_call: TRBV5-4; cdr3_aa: ASSLAASGRAYNEQF
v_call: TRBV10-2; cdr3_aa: ASSPTSGAVDTQY
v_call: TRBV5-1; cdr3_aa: ASRRSAGGEVRDEKLF
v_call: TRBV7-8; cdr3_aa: ASSLARGAREKLF
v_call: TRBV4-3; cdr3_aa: ASSQEATENYGYT
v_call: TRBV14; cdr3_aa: ASSQRWGGSGSDTQY
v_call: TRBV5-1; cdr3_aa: ASSSGTSDTETQY
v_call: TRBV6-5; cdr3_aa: ASSFRDRGRSGYT
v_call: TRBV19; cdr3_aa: ASTYGTASGNTIY
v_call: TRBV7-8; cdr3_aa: ASSLDTAGGTDTQY
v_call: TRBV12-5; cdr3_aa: ASGRGISGNTIY
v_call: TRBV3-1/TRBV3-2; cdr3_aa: ASSPQGGWNQPQH
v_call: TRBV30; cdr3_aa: AWGTGTGPYEQY
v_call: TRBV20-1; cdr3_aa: SAERAGELF
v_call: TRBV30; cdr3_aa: AWSDGQGGNTIY
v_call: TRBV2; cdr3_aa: ASSGQGLGNTEAF
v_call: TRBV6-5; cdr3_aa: ASLGDRGLGQPQH
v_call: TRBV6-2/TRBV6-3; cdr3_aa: ASSGMRAQNEQF
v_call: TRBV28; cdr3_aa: ASSPERRETQY
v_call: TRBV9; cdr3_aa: ASSVGPTSYEQY
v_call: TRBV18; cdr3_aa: ASSDREGATQY
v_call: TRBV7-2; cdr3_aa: ASAGRLGSTGELF